This entry features one TCR beta chain sequence. What it recognizes is unknown. This record comes from a study of cytomegalovirus exposure and HLA in healthy donors. General study points: Cytomegalovirus status, reportedly, was diagnosed with high specificity and sensitivity by the classifier. Later on, an analysis showed TCR association rates differing by HLA locus, with DRB1 the most and HLA-C the fewest.

Among the donors, all were healthy bone marrow donors. 13 Jbeta primers and 60 Vbeta primers were used for the PCR. Sequencing used immunoSEQ multiplex PCR; TCRdb keeps in-frame clones, though not all of them. The sample lists tens of thousands of clones, just under 80% seen once, with over 7% in the top ten. With 6 bases removed from V and 0 bases from J, the gap between germline ends came to 14 bases. The CDR3 loop spans 16 amino acids. The germline V gene encodes CDR1 MDHEN and CDR2 SYDVKM. The chain links TRBV28 to TRBJ1-4; tentative D call: TRBD1 (5 bases). The sequenced sample was PBMCs. The sequence came from a middle-aged woman in good health and CMV-seropositive. The CDR3 DNA follows: TGTGCCAGCAGAAACACCGACAGAGCAACTAATGAAAAACTGTTTTTT. Translated, it gives CASRNTDRATNEKLFF.